The 14 T cell receptor beta chains in this list originate from one sample, sequenced in a study of shared clonotypes between healthy human individuals. The method was immunoSEQ multiplex PCR; TCRdb's version includes in-frame clones alone and lacks a portion of them. This sample has about 1 million clones, with about 80% found just once. Sequences were obtained from memory CD4+ T cells from PBMCs. Subset reported: CD45RA-negative fraction. These receptors all stem from a man in his late teens or twenties in good health. Some clones in this sample may be carry-over from other donors' samples.

This chain joins TRBV4-1 and TRBJ2-2, with D perhaps given as TRBD1 or TRBD2 (5 bases each). CDR1 MGHRA and CDR2 YSYEKL come from the germline V gene. V was pared by 0 bases and J by 6 bases, with 11 bases between. The length of the CDR3 is 15 residues. Here the CDR3 reads CASSQDGTQAGELFF. The CDR3 coding sequence is TGCGCCAGCAGCCAAGATGGGACCCAAGCCGGGGAGCTGTTTTTT.

The chain uses TRBV5-1 and TRBJ2-1; 9 bases align to TRBD1. V shed 4 bases and J 6 bases; nucleotides not matched to a gene: 8. CDR1 and CDR2 from the germline V gene are SGHRS and YFSETQ. The CDR3 runs 15 residues. The CDR3 nucleotides are TGCGCCAGCAGCGCGGGGGACAGGGAGCCCAATGAGCAGTTCTTC. Residues: CASSAGDREPNEQFF.

This chain links TRBV7-7 with TRBJ2-5, with 16 bases lining up with TRBD2. Germline CDR1 and CDR2: SSHAT and FNYEAQ (reference sequence). Trimming cost V 5 bases and J 5 bases; bases outside gene matches: 2. CDR3 length: 15 amino acids. Written as DNA, the CDR3 is TGTGCCAGCAGCCTGGGACTAGCGGGAGGGGAGACCCAGTACTTC. Protein sequence: CASSLGLAGGETQYF.

The chain employs TRBV6-5 and TRBJ1-1; D gene unclear. The germline V gene has CDR1 MNHEY and CDR2 SVGAGI. The length of the CDR3 is 15 residues. V dropped 0 bases and J dropped 0 bases, with 8 bases sitting between them. The CDR3 loop is CASSYSWNVNTEAFF. The CDR3 coding sequence is TGTGCCAGCAGTTACTCGTGGAATGTGAACACTGAAGCTTTCTTT.

This clone came up once. The gene calls are TRBV28 and TRBJ2-1; D unresolved. The germline V gene encodes CDR1 MDHEN and CDR2 SYDVKM. Between the trimmed V and J ends, which lost 5 bases and 7 bases, there was a span of 6 bases. The length of the CDR3 is 11 residues. CDR3 sequence: CASSLLNEQFF. As DNA, the CDR3 is TGTGCCAGCAGTCTACTTAATGAGCAGTTCTTC.

The chain employs TRBV7-3 and TRBJ2-1, with D perhaps TRBD2 (5 bases). Germline V lookup: CDR1 SGHTA, CDR2 FQGTGA. CDR3 length: 13 amino acids. The ends were cut back, 2 bases at V and 8 bases at J, with 10 bases in the middle. CDR3 sequence reads: CASSLRGFDEQFF. The DNA of the CDR3 is TGTGCCAGCAGCTTACGGGGATTCGATGAGCAGTTCTTC.

This chain connects TRBV15 to TRBJ2-7, with TRBD1 matching 8 bases. The CDR3 has 16 residues. Unmatched junction bases numbered 7, after V lost 1 base and J lost 2 bases. Germline CDR1 reads LNHNV; CDR2 reads YYDKDF (reference sequence). CDR3 sequence: CATSRVEGQGPYEQYF. The CDR3 DNA reads as TGTGCCACCAGCAGAGTGGAAGGACAGGGCCCCTACGAGCAGTACTTC.

This rearrangement joins TRBV10-1 to TRBJ2-5, with 8 bases aligning to TRBD2. Per germline, CDR1 WNHNN and CDR2 SYGVQD (reference sequence). V lost 3 bases and J lost 4; bases outside the gene matches: 7. The CDR3 is 15 residues long. CDR3 region: CASSDSREGAETQYF. The CDR3 DNA reads as TGCGCCAGCAGTGACTCTCGGGAGGGTGCAGAGACCCAGTACTTC.

The genes are TRBV7-8 and TRBJ2-3, with TRBD2 as a possible D gene (6 bases). V was clipped by 5 bases and J by 6 bases, with 15 bases between them. Germline V CDR1 and CDR2: SGHVS, FQNEAQ. The CDR3 length is 14 residues. The CDR3 nucleotides read TGTGCCAGCAGCCTTATTACGGGGGAGGATACGCAGTATTTT. The encoded protein is CASSLITGEDTQYF. Full variable domain (rest looked up from reference TRBV7-8 and TRBJ2-3): GAGVSQSPRYKVAKRGQDVALRCDPISGHVSLFWYQQALGQGPEFLTYFQNEAQLDKSGLPSDRFFAERPEGSVSTLKIQRTQQEDSAVYLCASSLITGEDTQYFGPGTRLTVL.

The rearrangement links TRBV4-2 to TRBJ2-3, with a tentative D call TRBD2 (5 bases). CDR3 length: 13 amino acids. The V and J ends lost 5 bases and 5 bases respectively, with 11 bases between them. Germline V gene data show CDR1 as LGHNA and CDR2 as YNFKEQ. As DNA, the CDR3 is TGTGCCAGCAGCGCAGTCGGGAAAGATACGCAGTATTTT. It is translated as CASSAVGKDTQYF.

A note on this clone: This specimen includes other DNA sequences encoding the same CDR3. This chain uses TRBV4-2 with TRBJ2-1; weak D call: TRBD2 (6 bases). The germline gives CDR1 LGHNA, CDR2 YNFKEQ. The CDR3 contains 14 residues. With 4 bases removed from V and 4 bases from J, the gap between germline ends came to 11 bases. CDR3 region: CASSPGLAYNEQFF. The DNA for the CDR3 is TGTGCCAGCAGCCCGGGACTGGCTTACAATGAGCAGTTCTTC.

The chain has TRBV6-5 and TRBJ2-5; D is unclear. Per the germline V gene, CDR1 is MNHEY and CDR2 is SVGAGI. V lost 3 bases, J lost 6 bases, and 5 bases lay in between. CDR3 size: 11 residues. CDR3 protein: CASSYQQTQYF. As DNA, the CDR3 is TGTGCCAGCAGTTATCAGCAGACCCAGTACTTC.

This clone was counted ten times or more. Other DNA sequences in this sample translate to the same CDR3. The chain carries TRBV18 and TRBJ1-4; D is unclear. This CDR3 has 13 residues. Germline assignment: CDR1 KGHSH and CDR2 LQKENI. V lost 3 bases to trimming and J lost 0 bases, with 2 bases between them. The CDR3 is CASSPATNEKLFF. The CDR3, as DNA: TGTGCCAGCTCACCTGCAACTAATGAAAAACTGTTTTTT.

The chain recombines TRBV7-2 with TRBJ1-5, with a tentative D call TRBD1 (5 bases). From germline, CDR1 is SGHTA and CDR2 FQGNSA. This CDR3 spans 14 amino acids. Trimming took 2 bases from V and 5 from J, leaving 10 bases between them. CDR3 nucleotides: TGTGCCAGCAGCTTAACCCAGGGTTATCAGCCCCAGCATTTT. It codes for CASSLTQGYQPQHF. Based on the CDR3 plus reference TRBV7-2 and TRBJ1-5, the full variable domain is GAGVSQSPSNKVTEKGKDVELRCDPISGHTALYWYRQSLGQGLEFLIYFQGNSAPDKSGLPSDRFSAERTGGSVSTLTIQRTQQEDSAVYLCASSLTQGYQPQHFGDGTRLSIL.